Below, 12 T cell receptor beta chains from the same sample are listed, as sequenced in a study of cytomegalovirus exposure and HLA in healthy donors. This table comes from immunoSEQ multiplex PCR, and its TCRdb copy is limited to in-frame clones, with some not included. The profile shows some 230,000 clones, around nine tenths of them singletons. Sequencing used PBMCs. These receptors came from a woman younger than 35 in good health and CMV-seronegative.

The V call is TRBV5-1, the J call TRBJ2-1, with D unclear. This CDR3 has 15 amino acids. CDR1 SGHRS and CDR2 YFSETQ come from the germline V gene. Trimming stripped 0 bases from V and 4 bases from J, with 11 bases between. The CDR3 loop reads CASSLVRGSYNEQFF. In DNA, the CDR3 is TGCGCCAGCAGCTTGGTTCGCGGATCTTACAATGAGCAGTTCTTC.

The CDR3 nucleotides are TGTGCCAGCAGAGATCAGGTTTATGGCTACACCTTC. It codes for CASRDQVYGYTF. The V and J genes are TRBV2 and TRBJ1-2; no reliable D call. The germline gives CDR1 SNHLY, CDR2 FYNNEI. The ends were cut back, 6 bases at V and 5 bases at J, with 10 bases in the middle. The CDR3 has 12 amino acids.

The chain has TRBV7-9 and TRBJ2-7, with D possibly TRBD1 on 7 matching bases. Between the trimmed V and J ends, which lost 2 bases and 7 bases, there was a span of 15 bases. Germline assignment: CDR1 SEHNR and CDR2 FQNEAQ (reference sequence). This CDR3 is 14 amino acids long. CDR3 loop: CASSLIGGGEEQYF. The CDR3 DNA reads TGTGCCAGCAGCTTAATCGGAGGGGGCGAGGAGCAGTACTTC.

V usage is TRBV18 and J usage is TRBJ1-5; 7 nucleotides align to TRBD1. V trimming: 5 bases; J trimming: 5 bases; junction bases outside the gene matches: 15. The CDR3 contains 17 residues. Germline V gives CDR1 KGHSH, CDR2 LQKENI. This chain's CDR3 is CASSSGTAKLRDQPQHF. CDR3 DNA sequence: TGTGCCAGCTCATCCGGGACAGCAAAACTTAGGGATCAGCCCCAGCATTTT.

The CDR3 region is CASSSWATGTVGGNEQFF. Here the CDR3 DNA reads TGTGCCAGCAGTTCCTGGGCAACCGGGACAGTAGGGGGTAATGAGCAGTTCTTC. This chain uses TRBV28 with TRBJ2-1, with 7 bases that match TRBD1. There are 18 residues in the CDR3. The ends lost 4 bases at V and 7 bases at J; junction bases unmatched: 19. Germline CDR1 reads MDHEN; CDR2 reads SYDVKM.

The rearrangement uses TRBV5-1 and TRBJ1-2; TRBD1 matches 9 bases. Germline CDR1 SGHRS, CDR2 YFSETQ. Losses at the gene ends were 3 bases for V and 6 bases for J; bases not matched to a gene: 12. The length of the CDR3 is 16 residues. CDR3 residues: CASSWSRTGGGDGYTF. CDR3 nucleotide sequence: TGCGCCAGCAGCTGGAGCCGTACAGGGGGCGGCGATGGCTACACCTTC.

The chain joins TRBV28 to TRBJ2-5; 10 nucleotides agree with TRBD1. V lost 5 bases and J lost 2; bases outside the gene matches: 5. CDR3 length equals 15 residues. Per germline, CDR1 MDHEN and CDR2 SYDVKM. The CDR3 loop is CASSLRTGGQETQYF. The DNA of the CDR3 is TGTGCCAGCAGTCTACGGACAGGGGGTCAAGAGACCCAGTACTTC.

The V and J genes are TRBV18 and TRBJ2-3; TRBD2 is a possible D gene (6 bases). Germline V gene lookup returns CDR1 KGHSH and CDR2 LQKENI. The CDR3 totals 15 residues. Trimming removed 2 bases from V and 4 bases from J, with 13 bases in between. CDR3 nucleotide sequence: TGTGCCAGCTCACCAGCGGGCGGGATCGCAGATACGCAGTATTTT. It yields the protein CASSPAGGIADTQYF.

A single count supports this clone. V and J are TRBV4-1 and TRBJ1-5; 7 nucleotides align to TRBD1. This CDR3 has 14 residues. Trimming removed 3 bases from V and 4 bases from J; junction bases left unmatched: 3. The germline CDR1 and CDR2 sequences are MGHRA and YSYEKL. CDR3 amino acids: CASSHVQGNQPQHF. CDR3 bases: TGCGCCAGCAGCCACGTACAGGGGAATCAGCCCCAGCATTTT.

This chain uses TRBV6-1 with TRBJ2-2, with 8 bases lining up with TRBD2. Losses at the gene ends were 2 bases for V and 1 base for J; bases not matched to a gene: 3. Germline values: CDR1 MNHNS, CDR2 SASEGT. CDR3 length: 16 residues. CDR3 sequence reads: CASSESSGVNTGELFF. The CDR3 bases are TGTGCCAGCAGTGAAAGTAGCGGGGTGAACACCGGGGAGCTGTTTTTT.

This chain uses TRBV19 with TRBJ2-2, with D possibly TRBD1 on 6 matching bases. Germline V gives CDR1 LNHDA, CDR2 SQIVND (reference sequence). The CDR3 has 15 residues. The ends were cut back, 7 bases at V and 6 bases at J, with 18 bases in the middle. The CDR3 here is CASKQILNRAGELFF. The CDR3 region has the DNA TGTGCCAGTAAGCAGATACTTAACAGGGCCGGGGAGCTGTTTTTT.

The V gene is TRBV30, the J gene TRBJ2-3, with TRBD2 matching over 12 bases. V lost 4 bases and J lost 8; bases outside the gene matches: 10. From germline, CDR1 is GTSNPN and CDR2 SVGIG (reference sequence). The CDR3 sequence is 15 residues long. The DNA of the CDR3 is TGTGCCTGGAACCTTCTAGCGGGAGGGCCAGGTACGCAGTATTTT. It codes for CAWNLLAGGPGTQYF. The variable domain in full, completed from reference TRBV30 and TRBJ2-3, reads SQTIHQWPATLVQPVGSPLSLECTVEGTSNPNLYWYRQAAGRGLQLLFYSVGIGQISSEVPQNLSASRPQDRQFILSSKKLLLSDSGFYLCAWNLLAGGPGTQYFGPGTRLTVL.